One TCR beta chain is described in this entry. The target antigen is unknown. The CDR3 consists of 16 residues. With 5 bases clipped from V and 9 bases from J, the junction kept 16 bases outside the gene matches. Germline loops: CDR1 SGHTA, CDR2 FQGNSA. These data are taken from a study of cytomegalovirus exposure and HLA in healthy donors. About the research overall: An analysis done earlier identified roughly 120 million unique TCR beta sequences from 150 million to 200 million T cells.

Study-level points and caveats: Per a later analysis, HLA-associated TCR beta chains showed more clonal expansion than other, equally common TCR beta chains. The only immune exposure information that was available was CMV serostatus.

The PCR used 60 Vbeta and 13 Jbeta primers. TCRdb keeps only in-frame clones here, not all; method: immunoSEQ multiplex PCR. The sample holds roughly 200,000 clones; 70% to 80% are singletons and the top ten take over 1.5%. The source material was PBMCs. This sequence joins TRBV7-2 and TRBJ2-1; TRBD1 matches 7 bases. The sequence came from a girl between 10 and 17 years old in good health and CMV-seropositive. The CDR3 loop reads CASSPRGDRVMVEQFF. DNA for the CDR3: TGTGCCAGCAGCCCCCGGGGAGACAGGGTCATGGTTGAGCAGTTCTTC.